This T cell receptor beta chain was sequenced in a study of blood T cell repertoires in COVID-19. Assay: immunoSEQ multiplex PCR; the TCRdb copy retains only in-frame clones and omits some. This table has under 250,000 clones, around 90% appearing once. Germline V gene lookup returns CDR1 SQVTM and CDR2 ANQGSEA. The length of the CDR3 is 14 residues. With V trimmed by 4 bases and J by 4 bases, 5 bases remained unmatched. The V call is TRBV29-1, the J call TRBJ2-3; 10 nucleotides line up with TRBD2. This clonotype was sampled from a man between 60 and 75 years old who had recovered from COVID-19. The sample comprised peripheral blood. In DNA form, the CDR3 reads TGCAGCGTTGCACTAGCGGGGTTCTCAGATACGCAGTATTTT. This translates into CSVALAGFSDTQYF.